The clone carrying this TCR beta chain was observed once. Its antigen is undetermined. Study-wide points: Greatest tumor Treg TCR overlap was with tumor naive CD4+ cells. Larger-cohort validation covered only one TCR beta V-J rearrangement. Tumor memory CD4+ T cell TCR gene usage clustered with blood and lymph node memory CD4+ cells and lymph node naive CD4+ cells.

Semi-nested PCR with Nested Universal Primer A followed constant-region reverse priming of full-length variable regions. TCRdb independently ran MiXCR on the 5' RACE reads; one entry per CDR3 protein. The sample holds over 40,000 distinct CDR3 sequences, less than 25% seen once. Cells sorted as Tregs were CD4+, CD25+ and CD127-/low. With 5 bases removed from V and 6 bases from J, the gap between germline ends came to 17 bases. The CDR3 runs 14 residues. The germline CDR1 and CDR2 sequences are SEHNR and FQNEAQ (reference sequence). The gene calls are TRBV7-9 and TRBJ2-7; no clear D gene. Sequenced: Tregs sorted from blood. The TCR comes from a female donor with breast cancer. The chain's CDR3 is CASSRDRVTCEQYF. The CDR3 DNA reads TGTGCCAGCAGCCGAGACCGGGTCACCTGCGAGCAGTACTTC.